This entry is about one TCR beta chain. The antigen it recognizes is unknown. Base qualities were left out, and no much larger clone turns up one base away. The sample is drawn from a study of type 1 regulatory T cells (dated by TCRdb to the early 2020s). Turning to the overall study: An in vitro protocol by which a Tr1-enriched, alloantigen-specific CD4 T cell product named T-allo10 was generated was characterized in the study. Patients with hematological malignancies who were receiving allogeneic hematopoietic stem cell transplantation were the group in which T-allo10 was being clinically evaluated.

TCRdb shows the sequencer as Illumina MiSeq. TCRdb trimmed public reads at Q25 via fastp, called clones via MiXCR and kept in-frame beta chains. Rows matching on CDR3 protein sequence are summarized as one entry with the most common DNA and genes. This sample holds approximately 97,000 distinct CDR3 sequences; 30% to 35% were observed only once. The ten largest clones add up to 2% to 2.5% of the sample. Counted from cysteine to phenylalanine, this CDR3 has 16 amino acids. Just CDR3 DNA is preserved here, 48 bases in frame from base 1. CDR1 and CDR2 were assigned from the germline V gene as SGHTA and FQGNSA. V lost 1 base and J lost 4 bases, and the count of bases not matched to a germline gene is 10.

This TCR came from a human donor in good health. The chain is made from TRBV7-2 and TRBJ2-7; a stretch of 7 junction bases matches TRBD2. Material: CD4+ T cells, either the whole sample or a sorted fraction (not recorded which). This receptor has the CDR3 CASSLDGGGSPYEQYF. The bases read TGTGCCAGCAGCTTAGATGGCGGCGGGAGTCCTTACGAGCAGTACTTC. The CDR3, completed at both ends by the reference TRBV7-2 and TRBJ2-7 genes, gives the full variable domain GAGVSQSPSNKVTEKGKDVELRCDPISGHTALYWYRQSLGQGLEFLIYFQGNSAPDKSGLPSDRFSAERTGGSVSTLTIQRTQQEDSAVYLCASSLDGGGSPYEQYFGPGTRLTVT.